This T cell receptor (beta chain) stems from a study of cytomegalovirus exposure and HLA in healthy donors (dated by TCRdb to about 2017). The study in broad terms: In an earlier analysis of approximately 500 of the donors, 250 to 350 Gb of sequence data and 100 million or so unique TCR beta sequences from about 179 million T cells were reported. Roughly 300 gigabases of sequencing data and approximately 85 million unique TCR sequences were included in an early release covering roughly 600 HLA-typed donors. Of the approximately 400 genotyped donors, roughly 85% fell in the genetic ancestry cluster associated with self-reported Caucasian donors. The aim of the study was to test whether cataloging public T cell receptors could identify signatures of past pathogen exposure. The study profiled the T cell repertoires of more than 500 subjects by immunosequencing and related them to cytomegalovirus serostatus. Along with the approximately 600-subject first cohort, a separate validation cohort of over a hundred different subjects was used. To predict cytomegalovirus infection status, the study brought together high-throughput TCR immunosequencing, statistical association of individual TCRs with disease status, and machine learning. A later analysis re-examined previously published TCR beta repertoires from 500 to 700 donors and added high-resolution HLA genotyping to investigate patterns of TCR occurrence. The later analysis used no new phenotypic data to find candidate immune exposures, relying instead on TCR beta sequences and their occurrence across donors. In an earlier analysis of a few hundred of the donors, high-throughput TCR beta sequencing was used to judge whether each TCR beta V gene segment behaved as functional or pseudogenic. Donor age, sex, ethnicity and CMV serostatus were compiled alongside the repertoire data. A later genetic analysis used genome-wide SNP genotypes for about 55% of the 666 donors, treating that subset as a discovery cohort. Every discovery cohort repertoire had been produced on one sequencing platform. HLA typing covered class I and class II loci at four-digit resolution. Typing coverage varied by locus: roughly 629-640 donors for A, B, C, DRB1 and DQB1; approximately 500 for DQA1; approximately 610 for DPA1; more than 450 for DPB1. Several DR-DQ haplotypes were treated as single units for association and clustering because of strong linkage in the cohort. On average, around 240,000 unique TCR beta nucleotide sequences were sequenced per donor among several hundred genotyped donors of the cohort, with roughly 19% of those sequences being non-productive. Overall study results and their limits: When HLA alleles, especially DR and DQ, strongly co-occurred, TCR associations were difficult to assign to individual alleles. In a later analysis, some 18,000 TCR beta sequences were associated with specific HLA alleles at a false discovery rate of 0.05. Most TCR sequences were seen in very few donors, while some public TCRs were found in many individuals. Cytomegalovirus status was reported to be diagnosed by the classifier with high specificity and sensitivity in both the original and validation cohorts. The only immune exposure information available for the cohort was CMV serostatus. Compared with equally common non-associated chains, HLA-associated TCR beta chains in a later analysis were more clonally expanded and had lower generation probabilities. This cohort had only TCR beta chains sequenced, and the lack of alpha or paired-chain data limited which features could be detected. In a later analysis, TCR association rates were found to vary across HLA loci, with the most associated TCRs seen for DRB1 alleles and the fewest for HLA-C alleles. A further reported finding was that TCR beta sequences accurately predicted the HLA-A and HLA-B alleles for most subjects in the first cohort. Linkage disequilibrium might explain the correlated functional status among segregating V segments, but an unknown experimental factor could not be excluded. Roughly uniform sequencing depth across donors was assumed in presence/absence analyses, although this assumption may not hold. Compared with the 666-donor mean, donors in an Asian-associated ancestry cluster had fewer N-insertions in productive TCRs, according to a later genetic analysis. According to the authors, the approach could potentially be generalized to other disease states and immunological phenotypes. A cluster of highly shared sequence variants was judged likely to be a technical artifact of the sequencing pipeline. An association between a missense DCLRE1C variant and V-gene and J-gene trimming of TCR beta chains was found in a later genetic analysis and replicated in an independent cohort. The study gave a list of some 150 TCR beta chains associated with cytomegalovirus. Some IMGT-functional V segments, including TRBV6-2 and TRBV6-3, could not be told apart with the 87-base-pair reads, so those segments were excluded. A few of the identified cytomegalovirus-associated TCR beta chains were confirmed in vitro to be specific for cytomegalovirus antigens. In a later analysis, most CMV-associated TCR beta chains were found to appear HLA-restricted, with HLA associations seemingly driven largely by CMV exposure. In an earlier analysis of some 550 of the donors, most TCR beta V segments were observed in productive rearrangements about 90% or about 30% of the time, broadly matching IMGT annotations. Because counts were too low, about 18 rarely observed V segments, including chromosome 9 orphons, were excluded from the earlier analysis of 587 of the donors. HLA typing was unavailable for some donors at each locus, so association tests used only the typed subset. In a later analysis, several top co-occurrence clusters were reported to appear linked to parvovirus B19, influenza, CMV and Epstein-Barr virus.

On this clone: Its antigen is still unknown. Base qualities are not provided; no much larger clone lies one nucleotide away.

The library relied on the immunoSEQ multiplex PCR assay. A mixture of 60 forward primers for TCR Vbeta segments and 13 reverse primers for TCR Jbeta segments was used in the multiplex PCR. A multiplex PCR assay on genomic DNA amplified the CDR3 region of rearranged TCR beta genes. On the Illumina HiSeq System, the amplified TCR beta libraries were sequenced as 87-base-pair reads. In the paper's pipeline: A later analysis counted about 80 million unique TCR beta chains across the 500 to 850 repertoires, and around 12 million of these chains were shared by at least two donors. A nearest-neighbor algorithm error-corrected the raw reads and collapsed the reads into unique sequences, merging closely related sequences to remove PCR and sequencing errors. To assign V, D and J gene segments, CDR3 sequences were aligned to IMGT reference sequences. For a sequence to be retained, a match of at least six nucleotides to both a V gene segment and a J gene segment was required. Rearrangements were called productive when the CDR3 lacked stop codons and stayed in frame with V and J; all others were non-productive. Following IMGT convention, CDR3 was defined as the stretch from the second conserved V-encoded cysteine to the conserved J-encoded phenylalanine. In an earlier analysis of roughly 610 of the donors, sequences lacking an unambiguous match to a single V gene segment were excluded. An earlier analysis of several hundred of the donors called V segments functional above 56.7% productive rearrangements and segregating when the between-donor standard deviation exceeded 5%. A statistical classification framework was built to diagnose cytomegalovirus status from the catalog of TCR beta chain sequences. V and J gene assignment, in a later analysis, came from comparing TCR nucleotide sequences with IMGT/GENE-DB human TR gene sequences. The TCRdist pipeline was used in a later analysis to assign CDR3 sequences and most-parsimonious VDJ recombination scenarios. In a later analysis, every TCR beta chain was defined by the combination of its CDR3 amino acid sequence and its V-gene family, and reads without a unique V-gene family were dropped. A later analysis removed 592 highly shared, low-generation-probability nucleotide sequences to deal with suspected cross-contamination and a sequencing artifact. In a later analysis, a clonal expansion index was calculated for each public chain from normalized within-repertoire ranks of inferred template counts. In a later analysis, generation probabilities were computed with a VDJ recombination model fitted to out-of-frame rearrangements, and the resulting probabilities were checked against IGoR. Hypergeometric tests were used in a later analysis to score TCR-TCR, TCR-HLA and TCR-CMV co-occurrence, with a repertoire-size bias correction applied to the TCR pairs. A later analysis estimated false discovery rates by permuting HLA or CMV assignments 20 times. In a later analysis, co-occurring TCRs were grouped with DBSCAN, and TCRdist sequence similarity was added when clustering was performed within HLA-allele-positive subsets. Repertoires with fewer than 30,000 or more than 120,000 public chains, plus five repertoires with anomalous nucleotide sharing, were excluded from co-occurrence clustering. The immuneACCESS repertoire file appears here via TCRdb, limited to in-frame rearrangements. These files lack a portion of the clones; in checked studies, under half of the deficit traces to unresolved V genes, and the cause of the others is not known. That table gives V, J and clone size, and the DNA gave D and trimming. This sample comprises 200,000 to 250,000 clones, around 80% of them detected only once. The top ten hold about 0.6% of the sample.

The cohort consisted of hundreds of healthy bone marrow donors. All cohort members were sampled while nominally healthy, although unrecorded immune exposures were likely present. The donor tested CMV seronegative and was one of the 352 seronegative cohort members. Every donor gave a peripheral blood sample, and the peripheral blood mononuclear cells from that sample were used for TCR beta sequencing. The Qiagen DNeasy Blood Extraction Kit was used to extract genomic DNA from the blood cell samples. The germline V gene (reference sequence) sets CDR1 to LNHDA and CDR2 to SQIVND. Spanning cysteine to phenylalanine, the CDR3 consists of 14 amino acids. The only DNA kept is the CDR3, 42 bases in frame from the first base. V is reduced by 7 bases and J by 1 base, leaving a spacing of 13 bases between them.

The clonotype comes from a woman aged 40 to 50 in good health and CMV-seronegative. Sequenced input: PBMCs. The sequence is built from TRBV19 and TRBJ1-1; TRBD1 is perhaps the D gene, given 6 matching bases. For the CDR3, the sequence is CASNHRAPNTEAFF. The nucleotide sequence is given as TGTGCCAGTAACCACAGGGCCCCGAACACTGAAGCTTTCTTT.